This T cell receptor (beta chain) is drawn from a study of blood T cell repertoires in COVID-19. Study as a whole: Material from acute and convalescent COVID-19 was sourced from the United States, Italy and Spain. Sources were T cells, B-cell-depleted T cells, or PBMCs; the material itself was cDNA or gDNA.

The CDR3 has 13 residues. Losses at the gene ends were 9 bases for V and 3 bases for J; bases not matched to a gene: 5. Germline CDR1 is MNHEY and CDR2 is SMNVEV (reference sequence). Under the authors' procedure: Estimation of nucleated cell counts relied on the amplification of reference gene primers. Profiling relied on immunoSEQ multiplex PCR, and the TCRdb table lists in-frame clones only, not all of them. V, J and clone size were drawn from that table, and D and trimming were deduced from the DNA. The sample lists approximately 70,000 clones; around 81% were seen once. The source is a woman aged 55-69 years with acute or convalescent COVID-19. Source material: peripheral blood. This sequence joins TRBV27 and TRBJ1-5; 7 bases line up with TRBD1. The CDR3 DNA follows: TGTGCCAGTTCGGGGACAGACAATCAGCCCCAGCATTTT. It encodes CASSGTDNQPQHF.